This T cell receptor (beta chain) was profiled in a study of cytomegalovirus exposure and HLA in healthy donors. Researchers ran the PCR with 60 Vbeta and 13 Jbeta primers. Method: immunoSEQ multiplex PCR; TCRdb's copy keeps in-frame clones and lacks some. Of 150,000 to 200,000 clones in the sample, around 86% were seen once. The germline V and J ends were trimmed by 5 bases and 1 base, with 15 bases remaining between them. Germline CDR1 and CDR2: MGHRA and YSYEKL. The length of the CDR3 is 16 residues. Study-level findings and limits: By HLA locus, TCR association rates varied in a later analysis, with DRB1 showing the most and HLA-C the fewest. An analysis that was carried out later associated 15,000 to 20,000 TCR beta sequences with HLA alleles at 0.05 false discovery rate.

This clone showed up just once. Its antigen is undetermined. What was sequenced was PBMCs. This sequence was found in a woman between 18 and 30 years old in good health and CMV-seronegative. V is TRBV4-1 and J is TRBJ1-5, with D unclear. CDR3 nucleotide sequence: TGCGCCAGCAGCTCACTCCCTAGCGGGAGCAATCAGCCCCAGCATTTT. Translating gives CASSSLPSGSNQPQHF.